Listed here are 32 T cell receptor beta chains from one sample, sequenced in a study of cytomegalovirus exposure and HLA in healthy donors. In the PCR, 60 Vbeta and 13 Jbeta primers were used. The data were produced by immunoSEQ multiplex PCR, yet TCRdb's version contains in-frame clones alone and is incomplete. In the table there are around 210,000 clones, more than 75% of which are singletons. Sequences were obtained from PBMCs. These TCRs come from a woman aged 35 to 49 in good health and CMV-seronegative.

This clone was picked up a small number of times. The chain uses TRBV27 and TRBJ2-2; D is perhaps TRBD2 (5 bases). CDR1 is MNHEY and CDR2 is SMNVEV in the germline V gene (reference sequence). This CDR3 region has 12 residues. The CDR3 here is CVCQDFTGELFF. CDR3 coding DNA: TGTGTATGTCAGGACTTCACCGGGGAGCTGTTTTTT.

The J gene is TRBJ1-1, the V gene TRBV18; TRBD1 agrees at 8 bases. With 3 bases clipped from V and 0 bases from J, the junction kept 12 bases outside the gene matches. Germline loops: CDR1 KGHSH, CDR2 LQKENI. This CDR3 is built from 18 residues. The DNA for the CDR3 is TGTGCCAGCTCACCGCGACAGGGGCTCACCAACCTGAACACTGAAGCTTTCTTT. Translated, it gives CASSPRQGLTNLNTEAFF. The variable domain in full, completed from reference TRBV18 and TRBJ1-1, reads NAGVMQNPRHLVRRRGQEARLRCSPMKGHSHVYWYRQLPEEGLKFMVYLQKENIIDESGMPKERFSAEFPKEGPSILRIQQVVRGDSAAYFCASSPRQGLTNLNTEAFFGQGTRLTVV.

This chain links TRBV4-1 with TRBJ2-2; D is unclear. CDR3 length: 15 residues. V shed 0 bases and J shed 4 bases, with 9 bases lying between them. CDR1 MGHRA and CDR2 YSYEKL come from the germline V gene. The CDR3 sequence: CASSQDPGFTGELFF. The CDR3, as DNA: TGCGCCAGCAGCCAAGATCCCGGGTTCACCGGGGAGCTGTTTTTT.

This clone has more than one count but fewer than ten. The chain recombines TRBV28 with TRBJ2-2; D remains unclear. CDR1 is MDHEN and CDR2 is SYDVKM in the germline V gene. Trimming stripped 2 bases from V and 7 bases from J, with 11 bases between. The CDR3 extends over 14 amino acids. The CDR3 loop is CASSLRARLGELFF. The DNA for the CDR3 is TGTGCCAGCAGTTTACGCGCCCGACTCGGGGAGCTGTTTTTT.

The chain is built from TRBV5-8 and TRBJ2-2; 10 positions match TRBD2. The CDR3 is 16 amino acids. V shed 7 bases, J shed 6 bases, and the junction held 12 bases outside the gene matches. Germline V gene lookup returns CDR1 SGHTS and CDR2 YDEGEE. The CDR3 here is CASQYGLAGAPGELFF. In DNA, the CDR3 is TGTGCCAGCCAATACGGGCTAGCGGGAGCCCCCGGGGAGCTGTTTTTT.

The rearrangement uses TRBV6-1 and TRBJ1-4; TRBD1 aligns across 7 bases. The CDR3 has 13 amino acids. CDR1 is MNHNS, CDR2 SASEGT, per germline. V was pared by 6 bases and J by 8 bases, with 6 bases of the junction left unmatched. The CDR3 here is CASSWDREEKLFF. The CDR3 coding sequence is TGTGCCAGCAGCTGGGACAGAGAAGAAAAACTGTTTTTT.

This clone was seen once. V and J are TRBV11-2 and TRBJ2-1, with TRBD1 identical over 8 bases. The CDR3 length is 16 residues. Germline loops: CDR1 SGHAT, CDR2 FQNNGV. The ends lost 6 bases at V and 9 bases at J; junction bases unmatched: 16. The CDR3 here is CASSRAGTLGTGEQFF. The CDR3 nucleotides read TGTGCCAGCAGTCGCGCGGGGACGTTAGGGACAGGTGAGCAGTTCTTC.

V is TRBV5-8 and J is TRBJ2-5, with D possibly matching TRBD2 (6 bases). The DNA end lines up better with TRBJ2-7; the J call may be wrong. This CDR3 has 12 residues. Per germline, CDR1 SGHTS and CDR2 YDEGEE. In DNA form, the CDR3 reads TGTGCCAGCAGCCGGGACTTTAGCGAGCAGTACTTC. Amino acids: CASSRDFSEQYF.

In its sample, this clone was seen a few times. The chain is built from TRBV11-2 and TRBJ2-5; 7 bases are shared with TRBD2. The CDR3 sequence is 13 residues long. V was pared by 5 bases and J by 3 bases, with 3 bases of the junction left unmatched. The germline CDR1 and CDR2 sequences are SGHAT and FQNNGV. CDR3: CASSPGGKETQYF. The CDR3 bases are TGTGCCAGCAGCCCGGGGGGAAAAGAGACCCAGTACTTC. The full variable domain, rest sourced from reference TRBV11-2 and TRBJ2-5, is EAGVAQSPRYKIIEKRQSVAFWCNPISGHATLYWYQQILGQGPKLLIQFQNNGVVDDSQLPKDRFSAERLKGVDSTLKIQPAKLEDSAVYLCASSPGGKETQYFGPGTRLLVL.

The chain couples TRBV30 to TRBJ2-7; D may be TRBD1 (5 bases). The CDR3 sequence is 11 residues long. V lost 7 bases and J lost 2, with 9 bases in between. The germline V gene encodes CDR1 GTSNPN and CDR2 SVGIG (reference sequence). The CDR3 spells CAFRQTYEQYF. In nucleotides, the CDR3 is TGTGCCTTCCGACAGACCTACGAGCAGTACTTC.

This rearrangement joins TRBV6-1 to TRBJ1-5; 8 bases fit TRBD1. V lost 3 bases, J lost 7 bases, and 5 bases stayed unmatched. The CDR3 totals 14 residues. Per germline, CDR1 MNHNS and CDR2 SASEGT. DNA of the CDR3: TGTGCCAGCAGTGAGGACAGGGTTTGGCAGCCCCAGCATTTT. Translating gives CASSEDRVWQPQHF.

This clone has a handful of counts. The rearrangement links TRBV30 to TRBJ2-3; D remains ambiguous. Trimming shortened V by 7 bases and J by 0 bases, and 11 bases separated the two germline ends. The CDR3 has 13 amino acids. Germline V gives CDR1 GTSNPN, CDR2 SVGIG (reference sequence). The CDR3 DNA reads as TGTGCCTATGGAGAGAGAAGCACAGATACGCAGTATTTT. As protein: CAYGERSTDTQYF.

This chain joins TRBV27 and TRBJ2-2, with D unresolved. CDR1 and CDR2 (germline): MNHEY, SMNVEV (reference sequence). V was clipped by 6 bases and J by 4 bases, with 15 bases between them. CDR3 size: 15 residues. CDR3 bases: TGTGCCAGCAGCTTTCGGCCCTCGGGCACCGGGGAGCTGTTTTTT. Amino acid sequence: CASSFRPSGTGELFF.

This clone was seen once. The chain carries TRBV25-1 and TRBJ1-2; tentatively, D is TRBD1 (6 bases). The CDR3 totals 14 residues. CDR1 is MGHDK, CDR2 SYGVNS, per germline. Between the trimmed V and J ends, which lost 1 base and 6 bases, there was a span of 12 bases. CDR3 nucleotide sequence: TGTGCCAGCAGTGAATCCCAGGGGAGGGATGGCTACACCTTC. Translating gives CASSESQGRDGYTF.

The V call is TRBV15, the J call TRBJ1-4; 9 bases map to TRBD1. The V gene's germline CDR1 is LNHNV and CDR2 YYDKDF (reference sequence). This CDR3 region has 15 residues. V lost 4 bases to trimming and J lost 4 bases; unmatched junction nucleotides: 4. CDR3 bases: TGTGCCACCAGCACCTTGGGACAGGGTAATGAAAAACTGTTTTTT. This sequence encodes CATSTLGQGNEKLFF.

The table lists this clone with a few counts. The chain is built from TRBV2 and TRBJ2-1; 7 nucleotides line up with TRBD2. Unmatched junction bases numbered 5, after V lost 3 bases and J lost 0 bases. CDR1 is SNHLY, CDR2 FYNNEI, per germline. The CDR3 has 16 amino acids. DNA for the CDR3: TGTGCCAGCAGTGATGCGCCTAGCGGCTCCTACAATGAGCAGTTCTTC. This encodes CASSDAPSGSYNEQFF. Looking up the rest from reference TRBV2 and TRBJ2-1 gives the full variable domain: EPEVTQTPSHQVTQMGQEVILRCVPISNHLYFYWYRQILGQKVEFLVSFYNNEISEKSEIFDDQFSVERPDGSNFTLKIRSTKLEDSAMYFCASSDAPSGSYNEQFFGPGTRLTVL.

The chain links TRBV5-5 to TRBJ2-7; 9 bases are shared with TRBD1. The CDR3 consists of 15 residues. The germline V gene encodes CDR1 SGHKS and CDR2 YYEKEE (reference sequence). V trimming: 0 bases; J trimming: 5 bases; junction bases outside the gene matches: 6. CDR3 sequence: CASSLGTGVFDEQYF. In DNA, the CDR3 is TGTGCCAGCAGCTTGGGGACAGGGGTTTTCGACGAGCAGTACTTC.

The CDR3 DNA follows: TGTGCCAGCAGGGCGGGACTGAGTAACACTGAAGCTTTCTTT. The encoded protein is CASRAGLSNTEAFF. The chain combines TRBV11-2 with TRBJ1-1, with a possible D match to TRBD1 (5 bases). This CDR3 has 14 amino acids. From germline, CDR1 is SGHAT and CDR2 FQNNGV. V dropped 6 bases and J dropped 2 bases, with 13 bases sitting between them.

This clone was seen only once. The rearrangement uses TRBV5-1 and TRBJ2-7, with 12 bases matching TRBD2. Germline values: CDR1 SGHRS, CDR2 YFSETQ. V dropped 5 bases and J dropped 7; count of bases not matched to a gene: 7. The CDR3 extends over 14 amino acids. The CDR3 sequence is CASRTSGRIGEQYF. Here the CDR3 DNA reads TGCGCCAGCAGGACTAGCGGGAGAATAGGGGAGCAGTACTTC.

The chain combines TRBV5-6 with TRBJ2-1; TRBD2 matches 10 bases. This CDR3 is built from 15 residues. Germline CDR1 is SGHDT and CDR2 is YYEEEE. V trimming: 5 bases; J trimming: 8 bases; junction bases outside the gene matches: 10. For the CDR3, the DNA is TGTGCCAGCAGTTCGTTACTAGCGGGGACTCATGAGCAGTTCTTC. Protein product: CASSSLLAGTHEQFF.

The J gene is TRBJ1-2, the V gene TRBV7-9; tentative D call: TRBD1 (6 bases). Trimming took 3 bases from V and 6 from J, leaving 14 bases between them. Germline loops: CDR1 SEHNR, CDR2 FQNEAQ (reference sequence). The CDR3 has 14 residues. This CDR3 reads CASSFLTGGHGYTF. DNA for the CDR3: TGTGCCAGCAGCTTCCTGACAGGAGGCCATGGCTACACCTTC.

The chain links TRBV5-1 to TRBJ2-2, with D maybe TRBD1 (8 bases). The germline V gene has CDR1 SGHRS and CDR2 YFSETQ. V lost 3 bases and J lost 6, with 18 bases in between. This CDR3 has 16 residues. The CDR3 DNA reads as TGCGCCAGCAGCTCACAGGGGGGGCGAAAGGCCGGGGAGCTGTTTTTT. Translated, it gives CASSSQGGRKAGELFF. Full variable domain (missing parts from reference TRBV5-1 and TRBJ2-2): KAGVTQTPRYLIKTRGQQVTLSCSPISGHRSVSWYQQTPGQGLQFLFEYFSETQRNKGNFPGRFSGRQFSNSRSEMNVSTLELGDSALYLCASSSQGGRKAGELFFGEGSRLTVL.

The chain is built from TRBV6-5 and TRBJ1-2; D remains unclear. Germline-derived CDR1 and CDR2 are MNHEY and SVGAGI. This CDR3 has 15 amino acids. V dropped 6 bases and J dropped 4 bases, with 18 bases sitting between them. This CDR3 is CASRGYGEQTYGYTF. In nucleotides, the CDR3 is TGTGCCAGCAGAGGATACGGGGAGCAGACCTATGGCTACACCTTC.

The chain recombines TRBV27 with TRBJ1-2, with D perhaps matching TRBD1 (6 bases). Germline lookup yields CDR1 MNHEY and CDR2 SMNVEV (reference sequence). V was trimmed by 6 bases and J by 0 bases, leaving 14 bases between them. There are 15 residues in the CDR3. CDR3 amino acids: CASSYTGPSNYGYTF. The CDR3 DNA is TGTGCCAGCAGCTATACAGGGCCCTCTAACTATGGCTACACCTTC.

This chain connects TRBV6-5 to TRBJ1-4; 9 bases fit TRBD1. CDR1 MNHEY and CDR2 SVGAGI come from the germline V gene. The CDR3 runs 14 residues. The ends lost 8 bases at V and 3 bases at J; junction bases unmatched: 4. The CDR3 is CASGNRGPNEKLFF. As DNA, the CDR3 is TGTGCCAGCGGAAACAGGGGGCCTAATGAAAAACTGTTTTTT.

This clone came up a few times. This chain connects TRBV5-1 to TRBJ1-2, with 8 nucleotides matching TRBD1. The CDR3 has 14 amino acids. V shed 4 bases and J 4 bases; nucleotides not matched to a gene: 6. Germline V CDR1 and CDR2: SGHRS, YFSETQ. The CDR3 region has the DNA TGCGCCAGCAGCCCTGGTCAGGGGGCCTATGGCTACACCTTC. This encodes CASSPGQGAYGYTF.

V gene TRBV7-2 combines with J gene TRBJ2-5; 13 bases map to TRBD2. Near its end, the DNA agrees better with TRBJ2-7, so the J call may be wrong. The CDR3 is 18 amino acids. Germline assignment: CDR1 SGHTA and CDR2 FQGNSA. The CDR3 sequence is CASSPQTSGRRLGYEQYF. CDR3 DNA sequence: TGTGCCAGCAGCCCCCAGACTAGCGGGAGGAGGCTTGGTTACGAGCAGTACTTC.

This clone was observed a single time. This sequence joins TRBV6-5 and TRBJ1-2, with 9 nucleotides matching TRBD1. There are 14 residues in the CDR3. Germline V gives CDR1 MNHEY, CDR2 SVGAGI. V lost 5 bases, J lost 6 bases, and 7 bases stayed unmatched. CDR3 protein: CASSATGGAHGYTF. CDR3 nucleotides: TGTGCCAGCAGTGCCACAGGGGGCGCCCATGGCTACACCTTC.

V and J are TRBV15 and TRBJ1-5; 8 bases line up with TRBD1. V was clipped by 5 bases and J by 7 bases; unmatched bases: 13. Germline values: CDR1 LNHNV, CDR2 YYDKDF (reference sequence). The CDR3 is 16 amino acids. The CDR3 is CATSRYGGPGGQPQHF. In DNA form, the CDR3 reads TGTGCCACCAGCCGGTACGGGGGACCAGGGGGCCAGCCCCAGCATTTT.

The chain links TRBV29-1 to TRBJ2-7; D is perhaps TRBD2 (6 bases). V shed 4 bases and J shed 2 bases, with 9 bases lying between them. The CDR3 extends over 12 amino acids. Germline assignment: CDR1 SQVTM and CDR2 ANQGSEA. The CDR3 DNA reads TGCAGCGTTGGGGGACTCGCCTACGAGCAGTACTTC. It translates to CSVGGLAYEQYF.

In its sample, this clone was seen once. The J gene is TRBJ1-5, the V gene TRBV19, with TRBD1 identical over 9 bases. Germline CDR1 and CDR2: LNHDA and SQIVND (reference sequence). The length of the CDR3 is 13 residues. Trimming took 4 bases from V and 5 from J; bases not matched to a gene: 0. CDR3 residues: CASSRTGDQPQHF. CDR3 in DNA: TGTGCCAGTAGTAGGACAGGGGATCAGCCCCAGCATTTT. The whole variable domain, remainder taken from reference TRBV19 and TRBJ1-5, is DGGITQSPKYLFRKEGQNVTLSCEQNLNHDAMYWYRQDPGQGLRLIYYSQIVNDFQKGDIAEGYSVSREKKESFPLTVTSAQKNPTAFYLCASSRTGDQPQHFGDGTRLSIL.

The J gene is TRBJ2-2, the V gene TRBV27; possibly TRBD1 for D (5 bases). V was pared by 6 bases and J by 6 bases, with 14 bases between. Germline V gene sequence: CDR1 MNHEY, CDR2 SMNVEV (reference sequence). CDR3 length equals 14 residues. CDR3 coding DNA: TGTGCCAGCAGCTACCTGGGGCAGGCCGGGGAGCTGTTTTTT. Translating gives CASSYLGQAGELFF.